Listed below are T cell receptor beta chains from one sample, sequenced in a study of shared clonotypes between healthy human individuals. Using immunoSEQ multiplex PCR, the repertoire was profiled, and TCRdb retains in-frame clones only, with some absent. Of 1 million to 1.2 million clones listed, approximately 80% are singletons. Sequencing was performed on memory CD4+ T cells from PBMCs. These receptors all stem from a young man in good health. Some clones in this sample may be carry-over from other donors' samples. CDR3s include the opening cysteine and the closing phenylalanine or tryptophan. A D gene is named only where the DNA matches it firmly. Only part of the rows carry a size: once, few, many, or a class if the clone is expanded.

V gene	D gene	J gene	clone size	CDR3 DNA	CDR3 protein
TRBV19	-	TRBJ1-5	-	TGTGCCAGTACCCCTTTACAGGGATCCCCTCAGCCCCAGCATTTT	CASTPLQGSPQPQHF
TRBV6-6	-	TRBJ2-7	-	TGTGCCAGCAGTTACTCTCAGGGGACCTACGAGCAGTACTTC	CASSYSQGTYEQYF
TRBV7-9	-	TRBJ2-1	-	TGTGCCAGCAGCTTGGTGGGGGGTGAGCAGTTCTTC	CASSLVGGEQFF
TRBV6-1	-	TRBJ1-5	-	TGTGCCAGCAGTGATCAGGGGTATAGCAATCAGCCCCAGCATTTT	CASSDQGYSNQPQHF
TRBV28	-	TRBJ1-5	-	TGTGCCAGCAGTCCCCCCCAACAGCAGCCCCAGCATTTT	CASSPPQQQPQHF
TRBV29-1	-	TRBJ1-1	-	TGCATCTTTAGTAGGGGCACTGAAGCTTTCTTT	CIFSRGTEAFF
TRBV9	TRBD2	TRBJ2-1	-	TGTGCCAGCAGCGTAGTGGCTAGCGGGAGTAATGAGCAGTTCTTC	CASSVVASGSNEQFF
TRBV2	-	TRBJ1-2	once	TGTGCCAGCAACTCACAGGGAACCTATGGCTACACCTTC	CASNSQGTYGYTF
TRBV6-5	TRBD2	TRBJ2-3	-	TGTGCCAGCACCAACACCCTCGGGGGGGCAGATACGCAGTATTTT	CASTNTLGGADTQYF
TRBV4-2	-	TRBJ2-3	-	TGTGCCAGCAGCCAAGATCGAGCTAGCCCGAGCACAGATACGCAGTATTTT	CASSQDRASPSTDTQYF
TRBV6-5	-	TRBJ1-2	-	TGTGCCAGCAAGCCAGACGGGGGCACCTATGGCTACACCTTC	CASKPDGGTYGYTF
TRBV2	-	TRBJ2-7	few	TGTGCCAGCAGCGTGGCCTACGAGCAGTACTTC	CASSVAYEQYF
TRBV4-3	TRBD2	TRBJ2-1	-	TGCGCCAGCAGCCAAGGCGGACTAGCGGGTTTCAATGAGCAGTTCTTC	CASSQGGLAGFNEQFF
TRBV11-2	TRBD1	TRBJ1-2	-	TGTGCCAGCAGCTGGGCCCCCGGGACAGGCCTAGTCGGGTATGGCTACACCTTC	CASSWAPGTGLVGYGYTF
TRBV28	-	TRBJ2-4	-	TGTGCCAGCAGTTTTTTCGCGACAGCTGGAAACATTCAGTACTTC	CASSFFATAGNIQYF
TRBV4-3	TRBD2	TRBJ2-1	-	TGCGCCAGCAGCCAAGATAATAGGGACTGGCGGGGGTTCAATGAGCAGTTCTTC	CASSQDNRDWRGFNEQFF
TRBV25-1	-	TRBJ2-3	-	TGTGCCAGCAGTGAACAGAATGCGGATACGCAGTATTTT	CASSEQNADTQYF
TRBV6-5	-	TRBJ2-7	-	TGTGCCAGCGGGGGGAGGCCCTTTAGTTACGAGCAGTACTTC	CASGGRPFSYEQYF
TRBV5-5	-	TRBJ2-7	-	TGTGCCAGCAGCCAACCGGACAGATTTTCCTACGAGCAGTACTTC	CASSQPDRFSYEQYF
TRBV11-2	-	TRBJ2-1	-	TGTGCCAGCACCGGGGGCCCCTACAATGAGCAGTTCTTC	CASTGGPYNEQFF
TRBV29-1	-	TRBJ2-5	-	TGCAGCGTTGAGGGAGAGACCCAGTACTTC	CSVEGETQYF
TRBV28	TRBD2	TRBJ2-7	few	TGTGCCAGCAGTTCAGGACTAGGGGCGCGGCAGTACTTC	CASSSGLGARQYF
TRBV4-1	TRBD1	TRBJ2-7	-	TGCGCCAGCAGCCAAGGCCCGATTTGGGACAGGGAGGGCAACGAGCAGTACTTC	CASSQGPIWDREGNEQYF
TRBV27	-	TRBJ1-2	-	TGTGCCAGCTTCCCTACCCAGGGCAGGGGAGGAGGCTACACCTTC	CASFPTQGRGGGYTF
TRBV18	TRBD1	TRBJ1-1	-	TGTGCCAGCTCACCGTCCCGTGACAGGGGGACTGAAGCTTTCTTT	CASSPSRDRGTEAFF
TRBV30	TRBD1	TRBJ1-2	-	TGTGCCTGGACCACTGACAGGGGAGCTGGCTACACCTTC	CAWTTDRGAGYTF
TRBV6-1	-	TRBJ1-3	-	TGTGCCAGCAGGCCGGGACGGTACTCTGGAAACACCATATATTTT	CASRPGRYSGNTIYF
TRBV9	TRBD2	TRBJ2-3	few	TGTGCCAGCAGCGTAGGCGGGAGTACCGCAGATACGCAGTATTTT	CASSVGGSTADTQYF
TRBV11-2	-	TRBJ2-7	few	TGTGCCAGCAGCTTAGTCCGGGGTCGGACCTACGAGCAGTACTTC	CASSLVRGRTYEQYF
TRBV28	-	TRBJ1-2	-	TGTGCCAGCATCTCGGGGGGATTGCCTTTTGACTATGGCTACACCTTC	CASISGGLPFDYGYTF
TRBV18	TRBD1	TRBJ2-5	-	TGTGCCAGCTCACCACCGGGACAGGGACAAGAGACCCAGTACTTC	CASSPPGQGQETQYF
TRBV5-1	-	TRBJ1-1	few	TGCGCCAGCAGTGGACAGTTGGGGGCTGAAGCTTTCTTT	CASSGQLGAEAFF
TRBV7-3	-	TRBJ2-7	-	TGTGCCAGCAGCCCATTCGGAGTTGCCAGGTATGAGCAGTACTTC	CASSPFGVARYEQYF
TRBV6-1	-	TRBJ1-5	-	TGTGCCAGCAGTGACGGACAGTTCAATCAGCCCCAGCATTTT	CASSDGQFNQPQHF
TRBV4-1	TRBD2	TRBJ2-5	once	TGCGCCAGCAGTCCACTGGGACTAACCCGTGGGACCCAGTACTTC	CASSPLGLTRGTQYF
TRBV30	TRBD1	TRBJ1-1	once	TGTGCCTGGAGTCCCGACAGGGGTACGTCGGCTTTCTTT	CAWSPDRGTSAFF
TRBV5-1	TRBD1	TRBJ1-2	many	TGCGCCAGCAGCTTGGGGGACAGGGTTCCTAACTATGGCTACACCTTC	CASSLGDRVPNYGYTF
TRBV15	TRBD2	TRBJ2-3	-	TGTGCCACCAGCAAAACTAGCGCCCGCACAGATACGCAGTATTTT	CATSKTSARTDTQYF
TRBV28	TRBD1	TRBJ1-2	-	TGTGCCAGCAGAACGACAGGGGTTGGCTATGGCTACACCTTC	CASRTTGVGYGYTF
TRBV28	-	TRBJ1-3	-	TGTGCCAGCAGCTCAGGCGGGAACTCTGGAAACACCATATATTTT	CASSSGGNSGNTIYF
TRBV5-1	-	TRBJ2-7	-	TGCGCCAGCAGCTTGGGGCCAGACGATTACGAGCAGTACTTC	CASSLGPDDYEQYF
TRBV11-2	TRBD1	TRBJ2-1	-	TGTGCCAGCAGCGTAGGGACAGACGGTGAGCAGTTCTTC	CASSVGTDGEQFF
TRBV5-8	-	TRBJ2-3	-	TGTGCCAGCAGCTCAGAAATATCGCGGGGAGATACGCAGTATTTT	CASSSEISRGDTQYF
TRBV5-1	-	TRBJ2-5	-	TGCGCCAGCTCCGGGACAAACCAAGAGACCCAGTACTTC	CASSGTNQETQYF
TRBV6-1	-	TRBJ2-2	-	TGTGCCAGCAGAGACACGAACACCGGGGAGCTGTTTTTT	CASRDTNTGELFF
TRBV28	-	TRBJ1-5	once	TGTGCCAGCAGTTTATCGGGGGTCGTTAGGCCCCAGCATTTT	CASSLSGVVRPQHF
TRBV11-2	-	TRBJ2-1	-	TGTGCCAGCAGCTTAACAGGCTACAATGAGCAGTTCTTC	CASSLTGYNEQFF
TRBV5-1	-	TRBJ2-7	many	TGCGCCAGCAGCTTAGCAGGGGCCTACGAGCAGCACTTC	CASSLAGAYEQHF
TRBV7-6	TRBD2	TRBJ2-5	-	TGTGCCAGCAGCTCCCCTAGCGGGATCCGCGAGACCCAGTACTTC	CASSSPSGIRETQYF
TRBV5-1	TRBD1	TRBJ2-3	-	TGCGCCAGCCACGACAGGGTCGGTGGGGGCACAGATACGCAGTATTTT	CASHDRVGGGTDTQYF
TRBV7-9	TRBD2	TRBJ2-5	-	TGTGCCAGCAGCTTAAGGGGACTAGCGGGTTCGACCCAGTACTTC	CASSLRGLAGSTQYF
TRBV19	-	TRBJ2-2	once	TGTGCCAGCGGACGCGCCACCGGGGAGCTGTTTTTT	CASGRATGELFF
TRBV21-1	-	TRBJ2-2	-	TGTGCCAGCACCCGAGGCGGCCGGGGGCCGAACACCGGGGAGCTGTTTTTT	CASTRGGRGPNTGELFF
TRBV6-6	TRBD1	TRBJ2-3	-	TGTGCCAGCAGGGACCCGGGACAGGGACCAGATACGCAGTATTTT	CASRDPGQGPDTQYF